These T cell receptor beta chains were read from a single sample in a study of identical twins. A single record per CDR3 protein comes from TCRdb applying MiXCR to the 5' RACE reads. There are about 700,000 distinct CDR3 sequences in the sample; 8.6% occur only once, and around 0.98% lies in the top ten. These same records also appear under a second study, on yellow fever vaccine responses in identical twins.

The sequenced sample was PBMCs. These receptor sequences come from a woman between 18 and 30 years old in good health. CDR3s include the opening cysteine and the closing phenylalanine or tryptophan. D genes are given only for firm matches. Expanded clones are given a class, and other clones once, few, many or no size at all.

>TRBJ2-7|TRBV7-9|few|-
TGTGCCAGCAGCTTATCAGGGTTGGGCTACGAGCAGTACTTC
CASSLSGLGYEQYF
>TRBJ2-2|TRBV13|-|TRBD2
TGTGCCAGCAGCCCACGCGGGGGGTTGAAAACCGGGGAGCTGTTTTTT
CASSPRGGLKTGELFF
>TRBJ1-2|TRBV20-1|many|-
TGCAGTGCACAGGGCACCTATGGCTACACCTTC
CSAQGTYGYTF
>TRBJ1-2|TRBV7-2|many|-
TGTGCCAGCAGCTACAACGGGGCGACTAACTATGGCTACACCTTC
CASSYNGATNYGYTF
>TRBJ2-5|TRBV11-3|-|-
TGTGCCAGCAGCTTAATCCCAGAGGAGACCCAGTACTTC
CASSLIPEETQYF
>TRBJ2-1|TRBV29-1|-|TRBD2
TGCAGCGTGCGAGGCGGGAGCTACAATGAGCAGTTCTTC
CSVRGGSYNEQFF
>TRBJ2-5|TRBV7-2|few|-
TGTGCCAGCAGCTTAGTGGGCAGGGGATCAGGCGAGACCCAGTACTTC
CASSLVGRGSGETQYF
>TRBJ2-2|TRBV6-2/TRBV6-3|-|TRBD2
TGTGCCAGCAGTTGGGGAGCGGGGACCGGGGAGCTGTTTTTT
CASSWGAGTGELFF
>TRBJ2-2|TRBV7-8|-|TRBD1
TGTGCCAGCAGCTTCGGGACAGGGGATATCGGGGAGCTGTTTTTT
CASSFGTGDIGELFF
>TRBJ2-4|TRBV28|-|-
TGTGCCAGCAGTTTAACAGATGGTAAAAACATTCAGTACTTC
CASSLTDGKNIQYF
>TRBJ1-5|TRBV15|-|TRBD1
TGTGCCACCAGCAGAGATGGGACAGGGATCCAGCCCCAGCATTTT
CATSRDGTGIQPQHF
>TRBJ1-2|TRBV30|few|-
TGTGCCTGGAGCGTTCTTTTCGGGAGGGGCTACACCTTC
CAWSVLFGRGYTF
>TRBJ2-1|TRBV4-2|few|TRBD2
TGTGCCAGCAGCCAAGATTCTAGCGGGGAAACCTACAATGAGCAGTTCTTC
CASSQDSSGETYNEQFF
>TRBJ2-1|TRBV12-3/TRBV12-4|few|TRBD1
TGTGCCAGCAGTTTGGTTCCGGGGACAGGGGTTATCAATGAGCAGTTCTTC
CASSLVPGTGVINEQFF
>TRBJ1-4|TRBV7-8|few|-
TGTGCCAGCAGCTTACGTGAAAAACTGTTTTTT
CASSLREKLFF
>TRBJ2-7|TRBV7-8|-|-
TGTGCCAGCAGCTTAGGGCTTGCGGGCGAGCAGTACTTC
CASSLGLAGEQYF
>TRBJ1-1|TRBV12-3/TRBV12-4|few|-
TGTGCCAGCACCTTGCTGGGGATGAACACTGAAGCTTTCTTT
CASTLLGMNTEAFF
>TRBJ2-1|TRBV6-5|few|TRBD2
TGTGCCAGCAGTTACTACCCGGGACTAGCGGGCTTATATGTAAATGAGCAGTTCTTC
CASSYYPGLAGLYVNEQFF
>TRBJ2-7|TRBV12-3/TRBV12-4|-|-
TGTGCCAGCAGTTTAGACATGGGGGGGGCCCTGCGGACCTACGAGCAGTACTTC
CASSLDMGGALRTYEQYF
>TRBJ2-7|TRBV28|few|TRBD2
TGTGCCAGCAGTTCTCCGATAGCGGGGGGCTACGAGCAGTACTTC
CASSSPIAGGYEQYF